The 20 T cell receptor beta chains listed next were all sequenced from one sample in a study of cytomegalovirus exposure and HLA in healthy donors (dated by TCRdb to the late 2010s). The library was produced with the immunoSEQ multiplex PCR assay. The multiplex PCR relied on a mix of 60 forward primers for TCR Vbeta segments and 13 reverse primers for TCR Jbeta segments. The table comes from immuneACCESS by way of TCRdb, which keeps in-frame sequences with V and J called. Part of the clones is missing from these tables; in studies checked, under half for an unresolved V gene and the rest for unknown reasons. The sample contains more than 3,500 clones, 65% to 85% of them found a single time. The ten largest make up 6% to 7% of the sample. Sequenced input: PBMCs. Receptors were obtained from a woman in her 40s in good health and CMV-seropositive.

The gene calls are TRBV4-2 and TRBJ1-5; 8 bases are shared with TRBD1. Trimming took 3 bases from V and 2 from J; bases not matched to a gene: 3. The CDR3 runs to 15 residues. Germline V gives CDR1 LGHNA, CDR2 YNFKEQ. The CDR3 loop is CASSQEDRGNQPQHF. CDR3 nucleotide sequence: TGTGCCAGCAGCCAGGAGGACAGGGGCAATCAGCCCCAGCATTTT.

CDR3 in amino acids: CASSDITGQPQHF. The DNA for the CDR3 is TGTGCCAGCAGTGATATAACGGGTCAGCCCCAGCATTTT. V gene TRBV6-1 combines with J gene TRBJ1-5; D not certain. From germline, CDR1 is MNHNS and CDR2 SASEGT. Trimming pared 3 bases from V and 6 bases from J, leaving 9 bases between. The CDR3 loop spans 13 amino acids.

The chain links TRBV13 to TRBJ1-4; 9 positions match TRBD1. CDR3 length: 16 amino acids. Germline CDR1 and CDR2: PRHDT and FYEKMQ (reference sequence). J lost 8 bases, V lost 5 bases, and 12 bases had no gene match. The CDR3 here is CASSPRSRTGEEKLFF. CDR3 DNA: TGTGCCAGCAGCCCTAGATCTCGGACAGGGGAGGAAAAACTGTTTTTT.

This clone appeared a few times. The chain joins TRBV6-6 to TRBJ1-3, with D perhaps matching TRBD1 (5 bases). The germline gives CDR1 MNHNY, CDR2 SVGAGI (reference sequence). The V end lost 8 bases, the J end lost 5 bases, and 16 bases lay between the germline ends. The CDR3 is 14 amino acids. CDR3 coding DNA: TGTGCCAGCGCGATGGGGGGGACCAGAAACACCATATATTTT. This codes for CASAMGGTRNTIYF.

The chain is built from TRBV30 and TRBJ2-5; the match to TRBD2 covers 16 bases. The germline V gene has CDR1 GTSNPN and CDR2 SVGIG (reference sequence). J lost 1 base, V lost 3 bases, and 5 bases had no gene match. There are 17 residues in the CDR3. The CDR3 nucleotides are TGTGCCTGGAGATTGGGGACTAGCGGGGGGGTCCAAGAGACCCAGTACTTC. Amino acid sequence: CAWRLGTSGGVQETQYF.

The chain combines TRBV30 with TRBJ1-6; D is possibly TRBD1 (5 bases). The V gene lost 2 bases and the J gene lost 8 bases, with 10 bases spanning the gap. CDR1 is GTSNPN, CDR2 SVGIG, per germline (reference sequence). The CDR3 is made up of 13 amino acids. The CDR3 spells CAWSQGQDSPLHF. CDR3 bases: TGTGCCTGGAGTCAGGGTCAGGATTCACCCCTCCACTTT.

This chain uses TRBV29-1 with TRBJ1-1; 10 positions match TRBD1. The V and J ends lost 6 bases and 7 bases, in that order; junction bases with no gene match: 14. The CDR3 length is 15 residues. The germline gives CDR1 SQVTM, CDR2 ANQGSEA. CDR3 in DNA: TGCAGCGTCGTTCCCGTAGACAGGGGGCGCGATGAAGCTTTCTTT. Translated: CSVVPVDRGRDEAFF.

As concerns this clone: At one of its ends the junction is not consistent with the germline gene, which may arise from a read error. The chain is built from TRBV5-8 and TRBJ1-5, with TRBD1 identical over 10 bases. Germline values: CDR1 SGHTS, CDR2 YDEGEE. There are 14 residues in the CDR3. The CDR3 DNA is TGTGCCAGCAGTAGGGACAGGGGTAATCAGCCCCAACATTTT. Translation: CASSRDRGNQPQHF.

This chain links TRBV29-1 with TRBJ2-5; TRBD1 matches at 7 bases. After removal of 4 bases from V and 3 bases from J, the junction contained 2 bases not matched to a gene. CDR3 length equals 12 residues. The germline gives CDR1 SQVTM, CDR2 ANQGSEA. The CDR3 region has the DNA TGCAGCGTTGTAGGGACAGAAGAGACCCAGTACTTC. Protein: CSVVGTEETQYF.

CDR3 in DNA: TGCAGCGTTGAAGATCCGGGAGAGACCCAGTACTTC. Translated: CSVEDPGETQYF. The V gene is TRBV29-1, the J gene TRBJ2-5; D unresolved. The V gene lost 0 bases and the J gene lost 4 bases, with 6 bases spanning the gap. Germline CDR1 SQVTM, CDR2 ANQGSEA. The CDR3 extends over 12 amino acids.

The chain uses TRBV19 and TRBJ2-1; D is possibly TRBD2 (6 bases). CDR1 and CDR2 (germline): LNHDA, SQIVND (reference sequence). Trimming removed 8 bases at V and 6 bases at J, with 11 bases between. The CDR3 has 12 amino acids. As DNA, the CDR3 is TGTGCCAGTCGGAGGGGAAGCAATGAGCAGTTCTTC. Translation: CASRRGSNEQFF.

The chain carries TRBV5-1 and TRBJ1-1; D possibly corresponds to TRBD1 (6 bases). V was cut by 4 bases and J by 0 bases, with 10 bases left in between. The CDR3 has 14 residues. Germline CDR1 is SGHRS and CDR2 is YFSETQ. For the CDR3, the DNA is TGCGCCAGCAGCCCGGACAGACTGAACACTGAAGCTTTCTTT. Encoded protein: CASSPDRLNTEAFF.

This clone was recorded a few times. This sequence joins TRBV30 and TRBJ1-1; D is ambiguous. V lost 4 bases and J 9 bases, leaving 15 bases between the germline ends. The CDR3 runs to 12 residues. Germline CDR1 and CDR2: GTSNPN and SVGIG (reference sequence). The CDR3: CAWTPKEAKAFF. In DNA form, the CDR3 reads TGTGCCTGGACCCCCAAGGAGGCCAAAGCTTTCTTT.

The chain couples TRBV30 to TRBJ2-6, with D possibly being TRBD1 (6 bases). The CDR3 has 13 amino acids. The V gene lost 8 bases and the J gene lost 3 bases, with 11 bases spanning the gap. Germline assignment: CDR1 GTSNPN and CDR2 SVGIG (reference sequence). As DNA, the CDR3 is TGTGCCAAGGACAGTAGTGGGGCCAACGTCCTGACTTTC. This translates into CAKDSSGANVLTF.

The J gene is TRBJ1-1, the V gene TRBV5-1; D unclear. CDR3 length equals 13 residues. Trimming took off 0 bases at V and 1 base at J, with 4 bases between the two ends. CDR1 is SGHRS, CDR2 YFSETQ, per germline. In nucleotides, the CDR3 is TGCGCCAGCAGCTTGGCACAGAACACTGAAGCTTTCTTT. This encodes CASSLAQNTEAFF.

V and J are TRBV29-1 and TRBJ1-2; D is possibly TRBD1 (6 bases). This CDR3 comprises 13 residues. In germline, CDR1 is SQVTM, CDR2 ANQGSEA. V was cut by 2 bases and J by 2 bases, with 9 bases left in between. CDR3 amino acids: CSVETQGNYGYTF. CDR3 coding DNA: TGCAGCGTTGAAACACAGGGAAACTATGGCTACACCTTC.

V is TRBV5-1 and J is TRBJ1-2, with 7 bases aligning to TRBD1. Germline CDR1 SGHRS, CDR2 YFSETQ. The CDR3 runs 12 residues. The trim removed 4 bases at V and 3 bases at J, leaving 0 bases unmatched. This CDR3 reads CASSTGDYGYTF. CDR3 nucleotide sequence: TGCGCCAGCAGCACAGGGGACTATGGCTACACCTTC. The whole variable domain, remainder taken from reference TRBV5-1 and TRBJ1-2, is KAGVTQTPRYLIKTRGQQVTLSCSPISGHRSVSWYQQTPGQGLQFLFEYFSETQRNKGNFPGRFSGRQFSNSRSEMNVSTLELGDSALYLCASSTGDYGYTFGSGTRLTVV.

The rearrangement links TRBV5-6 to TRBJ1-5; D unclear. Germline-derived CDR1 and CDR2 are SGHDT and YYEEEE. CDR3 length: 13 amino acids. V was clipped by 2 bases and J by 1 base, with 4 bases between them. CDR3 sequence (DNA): TGTGCCAGCAGCTTCGGGAGCAATCAGCCCCAGCATTTT. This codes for CASSFGSNQPQHF.

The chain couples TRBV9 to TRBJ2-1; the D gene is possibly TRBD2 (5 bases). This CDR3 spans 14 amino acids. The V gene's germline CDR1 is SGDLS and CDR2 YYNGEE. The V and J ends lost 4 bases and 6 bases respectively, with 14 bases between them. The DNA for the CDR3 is TGTGCCAGCAGCCCCCCGGGAATGGGCAATGAGCAGTTCTTC. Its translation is CASSPPGMGNEQFF.

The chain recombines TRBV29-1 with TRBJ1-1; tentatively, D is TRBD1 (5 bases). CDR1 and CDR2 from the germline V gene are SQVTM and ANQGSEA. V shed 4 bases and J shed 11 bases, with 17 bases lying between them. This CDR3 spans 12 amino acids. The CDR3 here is CSVVIGQGEAFF. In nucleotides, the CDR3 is TGCAGCGTTGTTATTGGGCAGGGTGAGGCTTTCTTT.